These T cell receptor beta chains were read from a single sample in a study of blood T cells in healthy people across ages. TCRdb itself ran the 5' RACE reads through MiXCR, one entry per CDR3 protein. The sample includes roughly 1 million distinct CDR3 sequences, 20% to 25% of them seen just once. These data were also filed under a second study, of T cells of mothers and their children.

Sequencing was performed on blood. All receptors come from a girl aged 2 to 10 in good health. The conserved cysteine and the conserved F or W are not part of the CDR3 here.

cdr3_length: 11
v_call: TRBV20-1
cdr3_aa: SASSRMNTEAF

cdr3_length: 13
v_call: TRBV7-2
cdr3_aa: ASNPDRGSYNEQF

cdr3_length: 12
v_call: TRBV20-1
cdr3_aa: SASPAGLSYEQY

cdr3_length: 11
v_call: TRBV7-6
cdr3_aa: ASSLYPLNEQY

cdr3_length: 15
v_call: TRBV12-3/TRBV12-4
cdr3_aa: ASSGAGTLSSYNEQF

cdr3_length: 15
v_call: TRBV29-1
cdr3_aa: SVDGVWGLNDQETQY

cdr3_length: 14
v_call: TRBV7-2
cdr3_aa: ASSLEVGGPVYEQY

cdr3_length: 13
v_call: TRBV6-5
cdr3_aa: ASSTHDGSADTQY

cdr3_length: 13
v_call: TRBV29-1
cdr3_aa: SVAWTGGPTGELF

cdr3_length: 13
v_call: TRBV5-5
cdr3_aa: ASSLASQGVGEQF

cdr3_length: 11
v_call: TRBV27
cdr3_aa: ASRPRRYNEQF

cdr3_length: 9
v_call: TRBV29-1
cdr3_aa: SVGSSYGYT

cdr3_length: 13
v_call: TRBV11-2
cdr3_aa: ASSLILAFVDEQF

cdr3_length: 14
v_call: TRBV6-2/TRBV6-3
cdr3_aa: ASNSPLQRLTDTQY

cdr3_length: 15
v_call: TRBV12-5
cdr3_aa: ASGFATGGPMNTEAF

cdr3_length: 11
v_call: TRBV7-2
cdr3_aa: ITSAANTGELF

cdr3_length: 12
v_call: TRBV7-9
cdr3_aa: ASTRGRIEATQY

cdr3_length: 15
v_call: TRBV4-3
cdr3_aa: ASSQHRDISGANVLT

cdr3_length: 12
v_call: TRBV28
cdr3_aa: ASRGATGDYEQF

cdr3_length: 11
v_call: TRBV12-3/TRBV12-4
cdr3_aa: ASRAGLQETQY

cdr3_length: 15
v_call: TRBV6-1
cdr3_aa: ASSDPESGAEAYEQY

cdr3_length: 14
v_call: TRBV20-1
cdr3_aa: SARRVGLAFEGEQF